These T cell receptor beta chains were read from a single sample in a study of cytomegalovirus exposure and HLA in healthy donors. The data were produced by immunoSEQ multiplex PCR, yet TCRdb's version contains in-frame clones alone and is incomplete. The sample holds 100,000 to 120,000 clones; roughly 73% are singletons and the top ten take over 6.5%. Input material: PBMCs. The receptors come from a middle-aged woman in good health and CMV-seropositive. Both conserved end residues are part of each CDR3. The D gene is left open where the match is weak. The size of a clone is reported for some rows only, either as once, few or many, or as a class for expanded clones.

TRBV28	TRBJ1-5	-	-	TGTGCCAGCAGTTTTGCAGGGCGTCGCAATCAGCCCCAGCATTTT	CASSFAGRRNQPQHF
TRBV4-2	TRBJ1-4	-	once	TGTGCCAGCAGCTCGCCCAGGGGATCAACTAATGAAAAACTGTTTTTT	CASSSPRGSTNEKLFF
TRBV6-6	TRBJ2-1	TRBD2	-	TGTGCCAGCAGAGAAACTAGCGGCAGCAAGGAGGAGCAGTTCTTC	CASRETSGSKEEQFF
TRBV7-2	TRBJ2-5	TRBD1	-	TGTGCCAGCAGCTGGGACAGAACTCAAGAGACCCAGTACTTC	CASSWDRTQETQYF
TRBV10-1	TRBJ1-1	-	-	TGCGCCAGCAGTGACGGGGAGAACACTGAAGCTTTCTTT	CASSDGENTEAFF
TRBV19	TRBJ1-5	-	-	TGTGCCAGTAGTATAAGAGGGATCCAGCCCCAGCATTTT	CASSIRGIQPQHF
TRBV9	TRBJ1-1	-	once	TGTGCCAGCAGCGTAGACAGGGTAACTGAAGCTTTCTTT	CASSVDRVTEAFF
TRBV7-2	TRBJ2-3	-	-	TGTGCTCATACTGGGGGGTTAGGCTATGCAGATACGCAGTATTTT	CAHTGGLGYADTQYF
TRBV5-1	TRBJ2-7	TRBD1	-	TGCGCCAGCAGCCGCAATACAGGGGCCAACGAGCAGTACTTC	CASSRNTGANEQYF
TRBV29-1	TRBJ1-2	TRBD1	-	TGCAGCGTGGTGGACAGGAAAAATAACTATGGCTACACCTTC	CSVVDRKNNYGYTF
TRBV4-1	TRBJ2-7	-	few	TGCGCCAGCAGCTCCCAGGGCAGGGCCTCCTACGAGCAGTACTTC	CASSSQGRASYEQYF
TRBV2	TRBJ2-1	TRBD2	-	TGTGCCAGCGGGCGGGGGGCTTCCTACAATGAGCAGTTCTTC	CASGRGASYNEQFF
TRBV19	TRBJ1-5	-	-	TGTGCCAGTAGTCCTCCCTACAGGGTTAGTGGAAATCAGCCCCAGCATTTT	CASSPPYRVSGNQPQHF